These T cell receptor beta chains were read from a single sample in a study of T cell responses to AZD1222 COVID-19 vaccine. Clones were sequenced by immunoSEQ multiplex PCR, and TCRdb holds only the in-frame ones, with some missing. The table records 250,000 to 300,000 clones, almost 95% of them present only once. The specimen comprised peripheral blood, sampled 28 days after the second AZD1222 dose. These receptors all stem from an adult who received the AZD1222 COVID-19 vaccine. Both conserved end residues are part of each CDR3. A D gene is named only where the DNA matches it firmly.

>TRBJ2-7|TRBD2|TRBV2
CASRGTSGSSALDEQYF
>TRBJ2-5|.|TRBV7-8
CASSWDSLETQYF
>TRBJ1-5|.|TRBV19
CASGTGGVGQPQHF
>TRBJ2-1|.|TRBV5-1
CASSRGGRWSSYNEQFF
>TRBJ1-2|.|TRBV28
CASSFIDYGYTF
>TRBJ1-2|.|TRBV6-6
CASSLIQGNYGYTF
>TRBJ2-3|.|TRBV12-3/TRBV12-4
CASSFGADTQYF
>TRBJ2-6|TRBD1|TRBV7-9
CASTQTGGVAGANVLTF
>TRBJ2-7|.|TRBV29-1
CSVALMGAWYEQYF
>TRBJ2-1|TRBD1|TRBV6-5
CASSKTGDNEQFF
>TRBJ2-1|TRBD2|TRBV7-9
CASSPPASGSNEQFF
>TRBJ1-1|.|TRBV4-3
CASSPERGRETEAFF
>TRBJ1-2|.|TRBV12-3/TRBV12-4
CASTTATTDGYTF
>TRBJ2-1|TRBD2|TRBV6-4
CASSDSSSGSFSEQFF
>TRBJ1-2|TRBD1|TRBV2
CASRRTGVYGYTF
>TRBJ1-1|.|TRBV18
CASSPVELVGEAFF
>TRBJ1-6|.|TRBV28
CASSLTPYNSPLHF
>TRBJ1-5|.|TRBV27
CASIPPEGWSSNQPQHF
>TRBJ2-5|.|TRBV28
CASNSQQGSETQYF
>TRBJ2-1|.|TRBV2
CASRGEWGTEQFF
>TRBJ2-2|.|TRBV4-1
CASSWTGLPTGELFF
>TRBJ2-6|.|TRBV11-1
CASSSQGLSGANVLTF
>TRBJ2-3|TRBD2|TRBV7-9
CASSLGGSPTDTQYF
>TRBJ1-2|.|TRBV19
CASSNPRINGGNTF
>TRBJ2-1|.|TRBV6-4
CASSDASGSYNEQFF
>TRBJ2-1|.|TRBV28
CASTPAAPGHNEQFF
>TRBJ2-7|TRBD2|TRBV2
CASRATSGGAHEQYF
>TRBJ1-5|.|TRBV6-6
CASGMGQPQHF
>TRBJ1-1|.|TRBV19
CASTDQAGRGTEAFF
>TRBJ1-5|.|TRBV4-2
CASSHSGSNQPQHF
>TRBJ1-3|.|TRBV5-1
CASSLGGDTIYF
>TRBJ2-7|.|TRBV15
CATSREGLYSPYEQYF
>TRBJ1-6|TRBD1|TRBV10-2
CASSESRTGNSPLHF
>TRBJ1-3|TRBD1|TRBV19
CASSSRWDSRSGNTIYF
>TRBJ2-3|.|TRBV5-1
CASSLDRVSTDTQYF
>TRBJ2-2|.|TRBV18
CASSPRQTGELFF
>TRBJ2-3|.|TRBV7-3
CASSLGGTADTQYF
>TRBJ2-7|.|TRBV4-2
CASSQEDSAGSYEQYF
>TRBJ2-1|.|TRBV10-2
CASGLSNEQFF
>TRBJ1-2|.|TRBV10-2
CASSDPGLYGYTF
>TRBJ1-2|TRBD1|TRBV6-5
CASKDRISFYGYTF
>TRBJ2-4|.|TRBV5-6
CASSWGTGNWHF
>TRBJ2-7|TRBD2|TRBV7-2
CASSRGTSGTPQYF
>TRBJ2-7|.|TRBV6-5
CATTGGARSYEQYF
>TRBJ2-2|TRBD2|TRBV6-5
CASSWGGTGELFF
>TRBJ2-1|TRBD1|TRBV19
CASSTLSSGTGGYNEQFF
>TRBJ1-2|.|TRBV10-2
CASSERAGNGYTF
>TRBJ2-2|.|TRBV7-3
CASSLSQGTGELFF
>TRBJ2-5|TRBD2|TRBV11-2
CASSQLEAGGRRETQYF